This T cell receptor (beta chain) was captured in a study of T cell responses to AZD1222 COVID-19 vaccine. Study outcomes and limitations: It should be noted that donors were predominantly white British and more often female, and clonal diversity was possibly underestimated. Researchers report vaccine-associated CD4 TCRs spanning spike, with dominance at 160-218 and 743-854. Only five to seven AZD1222 recipients were seropositive at baseline. It was only after the peak T cell response that any repertoires were sampled.

Germline-derived CDR1 and CDR2 are LGHNA and YNFKEQ. The CDR3 loop spans 15 amino acids. The V and J ends lost 1 base and 6 bases respectively, with 14 bases between them. The repertoire was sequenced with immunoSEQ multiplex PCR; TCRdb's copy has only in-frame clones and lacks some. The top ten hold roughly 0.51% of the sample, which has roughly 270,000 clones, approximately 94% seen once. This clone was seen just once. The antigen is unknown. The rearrangement uses TRBV4-2 and TRBJ2-3; D possibly corresponds to TRBD2 (5 bases). This receptor was identified in an adult who received the AZD1222 COVID-19 vaccine. The sample here was peripheral blood, taken 28 days after the second AZD1222 dose. This chain's CDR3 is CASSQASVASDTQYF. The CDR3 nucleotides are TGTGCCAGCAGCCAAGCATCAGTAGCGTCTGATACGCAGTATTTT.